Detailed here is one T cell receptor beta chain. Its antigen is unknown. With 7 bases removed from V and 9 bases from J, the gap between germline ends came to 19 bases. The CDR3 sequence is 14 residues long. Germline V gene sequence: CDR1 MDHEN, CDR2 SYDVKM. The sample belongs to a study of shared clonotypes between healthy human individuals. Study summary: Per donor, CD8 memory used one plate, CD8 naive used two, CD4 memory used three and CD4 naive used three.

Study-wide findings and caveats: The naive CD4 repertoires of a handful of donors were compared, and around 4.7% of clonotypes were shared. Shared clonotypes across all four donors exceeded non-shared ones in generation probability.

Some clones are missing from TCRdb's copy, which holds only in-frame ones; the method was immunoSEQ multiplex PCR. The sample has under 650,000 clones, 90% to 97% seen once. The sequenced material came from naive CD4+ T cells sorted from blood. Subset meaning: CD45RA+ positively selected. This chain connects TRBV28 to TRBJ1-5; D might be TRBD1 (5 bases). The clonotype was recovered from a woman aged 25 to 45 in good health. DNA for the CDR3: TGTGCCAGCAAGCCCGGGACCGACCCGGGGCCCCAGCATTTT. This gives the protein CASKPGTDPGPQHF.